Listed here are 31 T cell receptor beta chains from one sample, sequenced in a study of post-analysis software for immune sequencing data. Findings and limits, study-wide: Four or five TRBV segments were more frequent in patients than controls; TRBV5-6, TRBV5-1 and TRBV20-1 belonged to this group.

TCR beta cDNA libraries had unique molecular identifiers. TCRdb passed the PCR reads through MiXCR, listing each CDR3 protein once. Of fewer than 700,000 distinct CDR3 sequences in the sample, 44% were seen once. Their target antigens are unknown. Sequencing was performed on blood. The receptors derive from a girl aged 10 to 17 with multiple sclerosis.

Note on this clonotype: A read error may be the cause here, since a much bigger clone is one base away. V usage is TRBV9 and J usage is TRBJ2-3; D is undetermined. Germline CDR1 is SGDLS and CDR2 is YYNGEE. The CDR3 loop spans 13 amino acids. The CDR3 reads CASSAESTDMQYF. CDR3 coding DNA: TGTGCCAGCAGCGCCGAAAGCACAGATATGCAGTATTTT.

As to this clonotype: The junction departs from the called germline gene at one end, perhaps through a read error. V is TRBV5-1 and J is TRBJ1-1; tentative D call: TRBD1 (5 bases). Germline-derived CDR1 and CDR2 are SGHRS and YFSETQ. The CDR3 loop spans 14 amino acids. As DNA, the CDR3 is TGCGCCAGCAGCTCTACCTACGTGGACACTGGAGCTTTCTTT. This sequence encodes CASSSTYVDTGAFF.

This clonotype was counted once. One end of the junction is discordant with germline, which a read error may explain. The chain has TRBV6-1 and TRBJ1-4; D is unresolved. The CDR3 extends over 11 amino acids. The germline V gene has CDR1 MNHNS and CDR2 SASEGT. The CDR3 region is CANSEDEKLFF. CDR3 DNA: TGTGCCAACAGTGAAGATGAAAAACTGTTTTTT.

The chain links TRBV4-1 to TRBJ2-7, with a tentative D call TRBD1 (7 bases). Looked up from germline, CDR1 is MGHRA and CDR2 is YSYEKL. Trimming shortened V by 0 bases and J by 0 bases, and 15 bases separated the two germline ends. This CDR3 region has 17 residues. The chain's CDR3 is CASSQDTRGASSYEQYF. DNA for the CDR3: TGCGCCAGCAGCCAAGATACCAGGGGGGCCTCCTCCTACGAGCAGTACTTC.

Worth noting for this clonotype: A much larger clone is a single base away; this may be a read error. In nucleotides, the CDR3 is TGTGCCAGCAGTTTTTGGGGAACTGGGGCCAACGTCCTGACTTTC. This codes for CASSFWGTGANVLTF. The V and J genes are TRBV12-3 or TRBV12-4 and TRBJ2-6; D gene uncertain. V was shortened by 3 bases and J by 2 bases, with 8 bases between the two germline ends. This CDR3 contains 15 residues.

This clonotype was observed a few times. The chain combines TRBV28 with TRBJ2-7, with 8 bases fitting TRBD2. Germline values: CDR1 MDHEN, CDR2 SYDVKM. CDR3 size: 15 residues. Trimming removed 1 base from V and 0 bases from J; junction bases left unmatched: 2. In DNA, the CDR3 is TGTGCCAGCAGTTTATTTCGGGAGGGCTCCTACGAGCAGTACTTC. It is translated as CASSLFREGSYEQYF.

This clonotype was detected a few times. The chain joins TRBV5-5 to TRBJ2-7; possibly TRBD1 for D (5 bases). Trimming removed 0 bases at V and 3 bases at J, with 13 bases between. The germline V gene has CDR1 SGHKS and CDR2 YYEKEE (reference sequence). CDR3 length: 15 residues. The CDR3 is CASSLEYRNIYEQYF. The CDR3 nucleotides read TGTGCCAGCAGCTTGGAGTACAGGAATATCTACGAGCAGTACTTC.

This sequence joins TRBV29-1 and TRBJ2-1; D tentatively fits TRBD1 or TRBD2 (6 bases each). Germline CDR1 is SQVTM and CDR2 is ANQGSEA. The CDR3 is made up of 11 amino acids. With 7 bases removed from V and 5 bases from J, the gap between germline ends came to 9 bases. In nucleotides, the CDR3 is TGCAGCGGGGGGGCCAACAATGAGCAGTTCTTC. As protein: CSGGANNEQFF.

The CDR3 is CASRSTAGGTEAFF. The CDR3 DNA reads as TGTGCCAGCAGATCCACCGCGGGGGGAACTGAAGCTTTCTTT. This rearrangement joins TRBV12-3 or TRBV12-4 to TRBJ1-1; maybe TRBD1 (5 bases). The CDR3 loop spans 14 amino acids. Trimming took 6 bases from V and 5 from J, leaving 16 bases between them.

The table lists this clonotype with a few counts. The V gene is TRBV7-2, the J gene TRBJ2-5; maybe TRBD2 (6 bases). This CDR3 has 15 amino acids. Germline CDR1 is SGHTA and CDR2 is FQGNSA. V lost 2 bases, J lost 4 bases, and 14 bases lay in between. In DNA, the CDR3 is TGTGCCAGCAGCTTATTCGCGGGGCCGAGAGAGACCCAGTACTTC. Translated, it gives CASSLFAGPRETQYF.

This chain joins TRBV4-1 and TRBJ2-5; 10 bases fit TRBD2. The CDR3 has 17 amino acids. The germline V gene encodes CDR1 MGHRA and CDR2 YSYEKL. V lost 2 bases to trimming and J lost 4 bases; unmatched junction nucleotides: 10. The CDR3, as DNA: TGCGCCAGCAGCCAACTAGCGGGGGTTTTCAGGGCAGAGACCCAGTACTTC. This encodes CASSQLAGVFRAETQYF.

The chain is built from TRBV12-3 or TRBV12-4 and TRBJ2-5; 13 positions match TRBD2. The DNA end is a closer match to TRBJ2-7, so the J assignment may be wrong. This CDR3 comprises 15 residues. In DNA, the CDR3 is TGTGCCAGCAGCGGGGGACTAGCGGGAAGGGACGAGCAGTACTTC. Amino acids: CASSGGLAGRDEQYF.

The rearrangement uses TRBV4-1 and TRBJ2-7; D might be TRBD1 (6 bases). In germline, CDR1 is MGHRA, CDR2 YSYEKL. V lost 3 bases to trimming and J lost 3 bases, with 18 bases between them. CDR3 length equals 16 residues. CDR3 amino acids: CASSHLSGASVYEQYF. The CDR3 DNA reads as TGCGCCAGCAGCCACCTTTCAGGGGCAAGCGTCTACGAGCAGTACTTC.

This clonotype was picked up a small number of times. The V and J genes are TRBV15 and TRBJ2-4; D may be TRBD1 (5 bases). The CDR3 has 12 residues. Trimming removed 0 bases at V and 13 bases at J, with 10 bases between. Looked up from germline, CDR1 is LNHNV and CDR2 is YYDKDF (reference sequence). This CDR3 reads CATSRDKGWQYF. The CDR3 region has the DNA TGTGCCACCAGCAGAGATAAGGGGTGGCAGTACTTC.

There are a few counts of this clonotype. CDR3 DNA: TGCGCCAGCAGCTTCGAGCGGGGCGAGCAGTACTTC. It codes for CASSFERGEQYF. The J gene is TRBJ2-7, the V gene TRBV5-1, with TRBD2 matching 7 bases. The CDR3 length is 12 residues. Germline CDR1 is SGHRS and CDR2 is YFSETQ. The V and J ends lost 2 bases and 6 bases, in that order; junction bases with no gene match: 2. Full variable domain (missing parts from reference TRBV5-1 and TRBJ2-7): KAGVTQTPRYLIKTRGQQVTLSCSPISGHRSVSWYQQTPGQGLQFLFEYFSETQRNKGNFPGRFSGRQFSNSRSEMNVSTLELGDSALYLCASSFERGEQYFGPGTRLTVT.

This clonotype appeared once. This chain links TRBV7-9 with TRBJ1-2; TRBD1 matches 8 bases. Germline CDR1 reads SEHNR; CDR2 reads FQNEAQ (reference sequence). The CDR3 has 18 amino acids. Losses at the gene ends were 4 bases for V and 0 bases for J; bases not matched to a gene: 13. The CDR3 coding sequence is TGTGCCAGCAGCTCCACGGACAGGGCCACCCCTGCTAACTATGGCTACACCTTC. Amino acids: CASSSTDRATPANYGYTF.

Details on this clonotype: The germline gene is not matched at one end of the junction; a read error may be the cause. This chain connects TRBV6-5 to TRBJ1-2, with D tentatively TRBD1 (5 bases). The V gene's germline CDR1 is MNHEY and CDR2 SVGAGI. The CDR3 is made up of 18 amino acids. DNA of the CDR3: TGTGCCAGCAGTTCCATGGGGACTGGCGGACGTCCTACCTATGGCTACTCCTTC. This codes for CASSSMGTGGRPTYGYSF.

The CDR3 DNA reads as TGTGCCAGCAGTGACCGACAGGAGGTAGAGACCCAGTACTTC. Protein sequence: CASSDRQEVETQYF. The genes are TRBV6-6 and TRBJ2-7; D might be TRBD1 (6 bases). With the DNA end fitting TRBJ2-5 better, the J assignment may be wrong. The CDR3 contains 14 residues. Per the germline V gene, CDR1 is MNHNY and CDR2 is SVGAGI (reference sequence).

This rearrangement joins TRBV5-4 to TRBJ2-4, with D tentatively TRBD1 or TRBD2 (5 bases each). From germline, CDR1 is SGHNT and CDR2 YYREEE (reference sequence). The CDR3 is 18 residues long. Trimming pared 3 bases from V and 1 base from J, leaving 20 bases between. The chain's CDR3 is CASSSMIGLGTAKNIQYF. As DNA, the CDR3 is TGTGCCAGCAGCTCTATGATCGGGTTGGGGACGGCCAAAAACATTCAGTACTTC.

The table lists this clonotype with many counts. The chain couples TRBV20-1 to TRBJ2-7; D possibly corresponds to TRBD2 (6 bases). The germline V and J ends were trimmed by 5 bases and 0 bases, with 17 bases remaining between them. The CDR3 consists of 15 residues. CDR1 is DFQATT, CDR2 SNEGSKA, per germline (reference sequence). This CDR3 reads CSAGGGAFSSYEQYF. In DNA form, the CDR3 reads TGCAGTGCTGGGGGAGGTGCCTTTAGCTCCTACGAGCAGTACTTC.

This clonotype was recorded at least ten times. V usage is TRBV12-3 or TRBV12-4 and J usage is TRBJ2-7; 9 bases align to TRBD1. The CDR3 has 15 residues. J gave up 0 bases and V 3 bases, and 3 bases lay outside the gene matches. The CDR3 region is CASSLDRGSSYEQYF. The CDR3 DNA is TGTGCCAGCAGTTTGGACAGGGGAAGCTCCTACGAGCAGTACTTC.

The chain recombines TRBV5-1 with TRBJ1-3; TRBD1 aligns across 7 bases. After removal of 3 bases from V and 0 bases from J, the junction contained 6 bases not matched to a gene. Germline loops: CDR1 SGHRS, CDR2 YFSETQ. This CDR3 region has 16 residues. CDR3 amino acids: CASSSFDRDSGNTIYF. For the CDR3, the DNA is TGCGCCAGCAGCTCCTTCGACAGGGACTCTGGAAACACCATATATTTT.

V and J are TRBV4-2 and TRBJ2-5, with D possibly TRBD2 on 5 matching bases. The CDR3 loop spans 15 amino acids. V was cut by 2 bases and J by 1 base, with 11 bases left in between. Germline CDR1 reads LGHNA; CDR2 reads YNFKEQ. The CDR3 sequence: CASSQTRGLQETQYF. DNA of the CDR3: TGTGCCAGCAGCCAAACACGGGGTCTCCAAGAGACCCAGTACTTC.

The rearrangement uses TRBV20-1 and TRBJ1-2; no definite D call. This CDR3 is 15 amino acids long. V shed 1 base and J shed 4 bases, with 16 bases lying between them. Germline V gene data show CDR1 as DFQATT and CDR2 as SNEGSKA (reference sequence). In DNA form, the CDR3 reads TGCAGTGCTAGAGTCGGCAGGTCATGGGTCTATGGCTACACCTTC. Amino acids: CSARVGRSWVYGYTF.

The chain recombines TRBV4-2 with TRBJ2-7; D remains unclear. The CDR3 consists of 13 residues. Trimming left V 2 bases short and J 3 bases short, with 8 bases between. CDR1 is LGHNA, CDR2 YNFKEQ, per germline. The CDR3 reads CASSQNKHYEQYF. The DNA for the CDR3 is TGTGCCAGCAGCCAAAACAAACACTACGAGCAGTACTTC.

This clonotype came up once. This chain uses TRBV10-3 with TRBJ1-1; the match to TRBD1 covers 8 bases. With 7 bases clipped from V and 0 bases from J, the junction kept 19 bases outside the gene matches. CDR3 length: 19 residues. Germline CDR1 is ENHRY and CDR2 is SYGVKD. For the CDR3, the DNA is TGTGCCATCACGCCTTACCGAGGACAGGGAAGGGGGATGAACACTGAAGCTTTCTTT. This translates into CAITPYRGQGRGMNTEAFF.

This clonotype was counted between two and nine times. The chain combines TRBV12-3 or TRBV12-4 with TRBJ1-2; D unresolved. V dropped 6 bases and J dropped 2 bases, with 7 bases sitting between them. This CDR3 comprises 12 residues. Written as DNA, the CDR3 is TGTGCCAGCAGCGTCCGGAACTATGGCTACACCTTC. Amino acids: CASSVRNYGYTF.

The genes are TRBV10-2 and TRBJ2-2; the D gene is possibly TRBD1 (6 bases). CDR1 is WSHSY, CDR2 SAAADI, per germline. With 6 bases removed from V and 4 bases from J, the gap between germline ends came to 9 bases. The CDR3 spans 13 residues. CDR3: CASSDRSTGELFF. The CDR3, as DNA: TGCGCCAGCAGCGACAGGAGCACCGGGGAGCTGTTTTTT.

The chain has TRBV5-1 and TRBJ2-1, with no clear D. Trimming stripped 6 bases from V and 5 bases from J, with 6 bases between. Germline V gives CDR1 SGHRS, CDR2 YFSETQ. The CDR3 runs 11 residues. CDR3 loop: CASNLHNEQFF. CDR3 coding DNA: TGCGCCAGCAACCTACACAATGAGCAGTTCTTC.

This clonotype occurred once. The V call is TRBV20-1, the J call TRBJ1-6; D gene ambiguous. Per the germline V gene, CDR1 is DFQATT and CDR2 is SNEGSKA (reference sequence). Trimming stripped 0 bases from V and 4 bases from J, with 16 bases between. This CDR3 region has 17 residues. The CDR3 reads CSARELQRLSYNSPLHF. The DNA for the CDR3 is TGCAGTGCTAGAGAGCTACAGCGGTTAAGTTATAATTCACCCCTCCACTTT.

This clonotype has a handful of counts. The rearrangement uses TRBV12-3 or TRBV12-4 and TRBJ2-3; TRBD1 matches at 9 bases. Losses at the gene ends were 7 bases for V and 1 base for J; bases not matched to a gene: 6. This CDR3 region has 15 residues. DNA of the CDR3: TGTGCCAGCACCTGGGACAGGGAGCGCACAGATACGCAGTATTTT. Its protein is CASTWDRERTDTQYF.